The 17 T cell receptor beta chains below all came from one sample that was sequenced in a study of technical replicates of blood from a handful of donors. The table came from immunoSEQ multiplex PCR; TCRdb's copy has only in-frame clones and leaves some out. This table has about 94,000 clones, approximately 94% appearing once. Sequencing was performed on T cells isolated from PBMCs. Receptors originate from a human donor in good health.

This sequence joins TRBV6-5 and TRBJ1-1; 7 nucleotides align to TRBD1. The CDR3 length is 14 residues. Losses at the gene ends were 2 bases for V and 4 bases for J; bases not matched to a gene: 4. Germline V gene sequence: CDR1 MNHEY, CDR2 SVGAGI. The CDR3 sequence: CASSYRPGGTEAFF. The CDR3 DNA follows: TGTGCCAGCAGTTACCGCCCAGGGGGCACTGAAGCTTTCTTT.

The rearrangement links TRBV6-1 to TRBJ1-1; D might be TRBD1 (5 bases). This CDR3 is 19 amino acids long. Germline V gene data show CDR1 as MNHNS and CDR2 as SASEGT. With 0 bases removed from V and 4 bases from J, the gap between germline ends came to 24 bases. CDR3 DNA: TGTGCCAGCAGTGAAGCGCCCCCAGGGTTTATGGCATGGGGCACTGAAGCTTTCTTT. Its translation is CASSEAPPGFMAWGTEAFF.

About this clone: Mismatch with germline at one junction end may stem from a read error. The chain combines TRBV7-8 with TRBJ1-4; 8 bases match TRBD1. CDR1 is SGHVS and CDR2 is FQNEAQ in the germline V gene. CDR3 size: 13 residues. The chain's CDR3 is CASSLETAGDRIF. The CDR3 DNA reads as TGTGCCAGCAGCTTAGAGACAGCCGGGGACAGGATTTTT.

The table lists this clone with a count of one. The genes are TRBV4-1 and TRBJ1-5, with 7 bases matching TRBD1. Trimming cost V 2 bases and J 1 base; bases outside gene matches: 8. Germline CDR1 and CDR2: MGHRA and YSYEKL. The CDR3 loop spans 17 amino acids. The CDR3 sequence: CASSQPTGTVSNQPQHF. CDR3 sequence (DNA): TGCGCCAGCAGCCAACCAACCGGGACAGTAAGCAATCAGCCCCAGCATTTT.

The chain combines TRBV28 with TRBJ1-3, with TRBD1 matching over 7 bases. This CDR3 spans 14 amino acids. CDR1 MDHEN and CDR2 SYDVKM come from the germline V gene. The V segment lost 10 bases and the J segment 4 bases; nucleotides outside the gene matches: 10. The CDR3 nucleotides are TGTGCCACCGATAACAGGGGTCCCGGAAACACCATATATTTT. It codes for CATDNRGPGNTIYF.

The gene calls are TRBV7-9 and TRBJ1-4; tentative D call: TRBD1 (6 bases). V dropped 2 bases and J dropped 5 bases, with 15 bases sitting between them. The CDR3 extends over 16 amino acids. Germline-derived CDR1 and CDR2 are SEHNR and FQNEAQ (reference sequence). The CDR3 here is CASSLLVGQLNEKLFF. In nucleotides, the CDR3 is TGTGCCAGCAGCTTACTCGTCGGACAGCTAAATGAAAAACTGTTTTTT. Together with reference TRBV7-9 and TRBJ1-4, the CDR3 gives the full variable domain: DTGVSQNPRHKITKRGQNVTFRCDPISEHNRLYWYRQTLGQGPEFLTYFQNEAQLEKSRLLSDRFSAERPKGSFSTLEIQRTEQGDSAMYLCASSLLVGQLNEKLFFGSGTQLSVL.

This rearrangement joins TRBV28 to TRBJ2-3, with TRBD2 matching 11 bases. The CDR3 length is 17 residues. CDR1 and CDR2 from the germline V gene are MDHEN and SYDVKM. With 1 base clipped from V and 6 bases from J, the junction kept 9 bases outside the gene matches. CDR3 nucleotides: TGTGCCAGCAGTTTATCGACTAGCGGGACTATTGGGGATACGCAGTATTTT. It translates to CASSLSTSGTIGDTQYF.

This chain connects TRBV10-2 to TRBJ2-7, with 7 bases lining up with TRBD1. The CDR3 is 13 residues long. J gave up 0 bases and V 8 bases, and 4 bases lay outside the gene matches. Germline assignment: CDR1 WSHSY and CDR2 SAAADI. CDR3 protein: CASVRDSSYEQYF. In nucleotides, the CDR3 is TGCGCCAGCGTACGGGACAGCTCCTACGAGCAGTACTTC.

The rearrangement links TRBV19 to TRBJ2-1; 10 positions match TRBD2. Germline CDR1 LNHDA, CDR2 SQIVND (reference sequence). The V segment lost 1 base and the J segment 8 bases; nucleotides outside the gene matches: 8. CDR3 length: 16 amino acids. CDR3 bases: TGTGCCAGTAGTATAGGAGCGGGAGGGTATGGGGATGAGCAGTTCTTC. It specifies CASSIGAGGYGDEQFF.

The chain employs TRBV5-1 and TRBJ2-6; D not certain. The CDR3 has 15 amino acids. Trimming removed 4 bases from V and 0 bases from J, with 8 bases in between. In germline, CDR1 is SGHRS, CDR2 YFSETQ. In DNA, the CDR3 is TGCGCCAGCAGCCCCACAGACTCTGGGGCCAACGTCCTGACTTTC. Its protein is CASSPTDSGANVLTF.

This rearrangement joins TRBV5-1 to TRBJ2-3, with D hard to call. Trimming removed 0 bases from V and 1 base from J, with 9 bases in between. The CDR3 has 15 residues. Germline CDR1 reads SGHRS; CDR2 reads YFSETQ. As DNA, the CDR3 is TGCGCCAGCAGCTTGGTGGGTAGCCGCACAGATACGCAGTATTTT. This translates into CASSLVGSRTDTQYF. Full variable domain (missing parts from reference TRBV5-1 and TRBJ2-3): KAGVTQTPRYLIKTRGQQVTLSCSPISGHRSVSWYQQTPGQGLQFLFEYFSETQRNKGNFPGRFSGRQFSNSRSEMNVSTLELGDSALYLCASSLVGSRTDTQYFGPGTRLTVL.

The V gene is TRBV6-6, the J gene TRBJ1-2; D is unclear. The germline CDR1 and CDR2 sequences are MNHNY and SVGAGI (reference sequence). CDR3 length: 15 amino acids. V lost 2 bases and J 6 bases, leaving 16 bases between the germline ends. CDR3 sequence reads: CASSYLLGGRDGYTF. CDR3 DNA sequence: TGTGCCAGCAGTTACCTTTTGGGAGGGCGAGATGGCTACACCTTC.

The V and J genes are TRBV13 and TRBJ2-7; 13 nucleotides agree with TRBD2. The CDR3 loop spans 15 amino acids. Germline loops: CDR1 PRHDT, CDR2 FYEKMQ (reference sequence). After removal of 5 bases from V and 7 bases from J, the junction contained 8 bases not matched to a gene. The CDR3 DNA reads TGTGCCAGCAGCCGCGAACTAGCGGGAGGGCAAGAGCAGTACTTC. Amino acids: CASSRELAGGQEQYF.

Here the CDR3 reads CASSSVREGTDTQYF. DNA for the CDR3: TGTGCCAGCTCGTCCGTCCGGGAGGGCACAGATACGCAGTATTTT. The rearrangement uses TRBV5-4 and TRBJ2-3; TRBD2 matches 7 bases. Germline V gives CDR1 SGHNT, CDR2 YYREEE (reference sequence). The CDR3 consists of 15 residues. V lost 7 bases and J lost 1; bases outside the gene matches: 9.

Only a few counts were recorded for this clone. The chain uses TRBV4-1 and TRBJ2-1, with TRBD2 identical over 8 bases. Trimming cost V 0 bases and J 6 bases; bases outside gene matches: 10. The CDR3 length is 17 residues. CDR1 is MGHRA and CDR2 is YSYEKL in the germline V gene. CDR3 sequence (DNA): TGCGCCAGCAGCCAAGATCTCGGACTAGCCAGAGCCAATGAGCAGTTCTTC. It encodes CASSQDLGLARANEQFF.

This clone was counted once. J is TRBJ2-7 and V is TRBV19, with 11 positions matching TRBD2. V was clipped by 7 bases and J by 2 bases; unmatched bases: 4. Germline V gene sequence: CDR1 LNHDA, CDR2 SQIVND (reference sequence). CDR3 length equals 14 residues. The chain's CDR3 is CASTVTSGAYEQYF. The CDR3 DNA follows: TGTGCCAGTACCGTGACTAGCGGGGCCTACGAGCAGTACTTC.

The V call is TRBV6-4, the J call TRBJ2-1, with TRBD1 matching over 10 bases. The CDR3 has 15 residues. The V segment lost 3 bases and the J segment 8 bases; nucleotides outside the gene matches: 7. Germline values: CDR1 MRHNA, CDR2 SNTAGT. This CDR3 is CASSDRQGANHEQFF. CDR3 sequence (DNA): TGTGCCAGCAGTGATCGACAGGGGGCTAACCATGAGCAGTTCTTC.